The rows below give T cell receptor beta chains drawn from one sample of a study of early stage breast cancer tumors. Measured with immunoSEQ multiplex PCR; TCRdb has only the in-frame clones, and not every one. Of about 50,000 clones detected, roughly 80% appear once; the ten largest clones hold roughly 3.4%. Sequencing was carried out using blood. These receptors were obtained from a person in their thirties with breast cancer. The conserved cysteine and the conserved F or W are not part of the CDR3 here. Fields, in order: J gene, V gene, CDR3 protein.

>TRBJ2-7|TRBV30
AWRKKASGEQY
>TRBJ2-7|TRBV5-8
ASSSAPYEQY
>TRBJ1-4|TRBV5-1
ASSAFRGNDQKLF
>TRBJ2-6|TRBV7-9
ASSLEGQGSGANVLT
>TRBJ2-7|TRBV6-1
ASSETWDGYYEQY
>TRBJ1-1|TRBV19
ASRTGDTEAF
>TRBJ1-2|TRBV5-1
ASSYTDVRDSGYGYT
>TRBJ2-3|TRBV2
ASREGAVDTQY
>TRBJ1-1|TRBV29-1
SAVSSNTEAF
>TRBJ2-1|TRBV19
ASSTGLAGGNEQF
>TRBJ1-1|TRBV9
ASSVRMNTEAF
>TRBJ2-1|TRBV4-2
ASSQVSTGRGTEQF
>TRBJ1-1|TRBV30
AWKFPGPNTEAF
>TRBJ2-5|TRBV11-2
ASSLNLAGGPVQETQY
>TRBJ2-1|TRBV2
ASSRSLAGVSNEQF
>TRBJ2-1|TRBV5-1
ASSLVALAGVPVVYHEQF
>TRBJ1-6|TRBV5-4
ASSGRDRGYSPLH
>TRBJ2-7|TRBV11-3
ASSSIRTPSEQY
>TRBJ1-2|TRBV7-9
ASSSSRGRYT
>TRBJ2-5|TRBV5-1
ASSLAVGGPYSKY
>TRBJ1-1|TRBV6-1
ASSHGDSNTEAF
>TRBJ2-3|TRBV12-5
ASVYKRGYGTDTQY
>TRBJ2-1|TRBV5-1
ASSLVSGVLYNEQF
>TRBJ1-2|TRBV11-2
ASSPGGGWDDYGYT
>TRBJ2-1|TRBV27
ASHSGYNEQF
>TRBJ2-3|TRBV10-3
AISPTGAGVTDTQY
>TRBJ2-1|TRBV27
ASSLRGLAGMTHEQF
>TRBJ1-1|TRBV2
ASSRFMNTEAF
>TRBJ1-2|TRBV27
ASSWGAGYGYT
>TRBJ2-1|TRBV11-3
ASSLDQGGTSAHNEQF
>TRBJ2-2|TRBV7-8
ASSPLTNTGELF
>TRBJ2-2|TRBV5-1
ASRREKGLNTGELF
>TRBJ2-1|TRBV5-4
ASSSGTTRSYNEQF
>TRBJ2-2|TRBV10-3
AISESDRVGGGELF
>TRBJ1-1|TRBV30
AWSVGGSNTEAF
>TRBJ2-1|TRBV30
AWSATLAGGGNEQF
>TRBJ2-3|TRBV5-4
ASSLALAGSDTQY
>TRBJ1-2|TRBV2
ASSDSGYT
>TRBJ1-2|TRBV18
ASSRGQDYGYT
>TRBJ2-5|TRBV7-2
ASSLEGWEETQY
>TRBJ1-2|TRBV7-9
ASSFEQNYGYT
>TRBJ2-4|TRBV30
AWNSQGSYIQY
>TRBJ2-2|TRBV6-1
ASSEGTRTGRTGELF
>TRBJ2-1|TRBV19
ASSRSGPPYNEQF
>TRBJ2-1|TRBV12-5
ASGLVPPGLAGNEQF
>TRBJ2-7|TRBV5-1
ASSLARGRYEQY
>TRBJ2-2|TRBV27
ASRTTGQNTGELF
>TRBJ1-1|TRBV9
ASSPPGGQAGVAF
>TRBJ2-1|TRBV27
ASSLSGPRSYNEQF
>TRBJ2-7|TRBV7-8
ASSPPGQGVGEQY
>TRBJ2-4|TRBV7-2
ASSLRTGVAKNIQY
>TRBJ1-1|TRBV27
ASSFRGPNTEAF
>TRBJ2-5|TRBV30
AWSPGTGGETQY
>TRBJ1-2|TRBV7-9
ASSIRGANYGYT
>TRBJ2-2|TRBV7-9
ASSLDVAGGAGELF
>TRBJ2-7|TRBV30
AWSPPTTGAEQY
>TRBJ1-2|TRBV6-4
ASSDDRGWGYT
>TRBJ2-4|TRBV6-6
ASGRAQNIQY
>TRBJ1-4|TRBV19
ASSTQGAFEKLF
>TRBJ1-2|TRBV7-2
ASSSQGQGYGYT